Included here is one TCR beta chain sequence, with context. What antigen it recognizes has not been identified. No per-base quality is available; no much larger clone lies one base away. The germline V gene yields SGHAT for CDR1 and FQNNGV for CDR2. Ends trimmed: V by 4 bases, J by 9 bases; bases unmatched to a gene: 12. The CDR3 sequence holds 17 residues, the cysteine and phenylalanine included. Only the CDR3 DNA is retained, 51 bases long and in frame from the first base. The data belong to a study of cytomegalovirus exposure and HLA in healthy donors (dated by TCRdb to the late 2010s). Notes on the research overall: An earlier analysis of approximately 590 of the donors reported 250 to 350 Gb of sequence data and around 110 million unique TCR beta sequences from about 200 million T cells. All discovery cohort repertoires had been generated on a single sequencing platform. The later analysis used no new phenotypic data to find candidate immune exposures, relying instead on TCR beta sequences and their occurrence across donors. To decide whether each TCR beta V gene segment behaved as functional or pseudogenic, an earlier analysis of nearly 600 of the donors relied on high-throughput TCR beta sequencing. The number of typed donors differed by locus: roughly 629-630 for A, B, C, DRB1 and DQB1; approximately 540 for DQA1; over 600 for DPA1; and some 470 for DPB1. Alongside the repertoire data, information on donor age, sex, ethnicity and CMV serostatus was compiled. Using immunosequencing, the study profiled T cell repertoires from fewer than 850 subjects and related those repertoires to cytomegalovirus serostatus. The aim of the study was to test whether cataloging public T cell receptors could identify signatures of past pathogen exposure. The genetic ancestry cluster associated with self-reported Caucasian donors included over 80% of the roughly 400 genotyped donors. Because of strong linkage in the cohort, roughly five DR-DQ haplotypes were treated as single units for association and clustering. To predict cytomegalovirus infection status, the study brought together high-throughput TCR immunosequencing, statistical association of individual TCRs with disease status, and machine learning. An early release that covered several hundred HLA-typed donors contained about 300 gigabases of sequencing data and 65 million to 100 million unique TCR sequences. A later genetic analysis used genome-wide SNP genotypes for about three fifths of the 666 donors, treating that subset as a discovery cohort. Both class I and class II loci were covered by HLA typing, at four-digit resolution. To study patterns of TCR occurrence, a later analysis re-analyzed previously published TCR beta repertoires from just over 650 donors and added high-resolution HLA genotyping. Among about 400 genotyped donors of the cohort, an average of roughly 230,000 unique TCR beta nucleotide sequences was sequenced per donor, of which 15% to 20% were non-productive. A separate validation cohort of more than 100 different subjects was used in addition to the 666-subject first cohort.

In total, 630 or so healthy bone marrow donors made up the cohort. Cohort members were all nominally healthy when sampled, although unrecorded immune exposures were likely present. The donor tested CMV seronegative, placing the donor among the 350 or so seronegative members of the cohort. Each donor provided a peripheral blood sample, and peripheral blood mononuclear cells were used for TCR beta sequencing. Genomic DNA extraction from the blood cell samples was performed with the Qiagen DNeasy Blood Extraction Kit. Overall study results and their limits: An earlier analysis of around 540 of the donors showed that most TCR beta V segments appeared in productive rearrangements either about 87% or about 30% of the time, which broadly matched IMGT annotations. The presence/absence analyses assumed that sequencing depth was roughly uniform across donors, and that assumption may not be true. Most TCR sequences were seen in very few donors, while some public TCRs were found in many individuals. Because counts were too low, seventeen rarely observed V segments, including chromosome 9 orphons, were excluded from the earlier analysis of some 540 of the donors. A cluster of highly shared sequence variants was judged likely to represent a technical artifact of the sequencing pipeline. In a later analysis, HLA-associated TCR beta chains were found to be more clonally expanded and to have lower generation probabilities than equally common non-associated chains. The study gave a list of about 150 TCR beta chains associated with cytomegalovirus. Only TCR beta chains were sequenced in this cohort, and the absence of alpha or paired-chain data limited detectable features. A later analysis associated 16,951 TCR beta sequences with specific HLA alleles at a false discovery rate of 0.05. In a later analysis, the rate of TCR association differed among HLA loci, with DRB1 alleles having the most associated TCRs and HLA-C alleles having the fewest. A few of the identified cytomegalovirus-associated TCR beta chains were confirmed in vitro to be specific for cytomegalovirus antigens. A further reported finding was that TCR beta sequences accurately predicted the HLA-A and HLA-B alleles for most subjects in the first cohort. Because the 87-base-pair reads could not distinguish some IMGT-functional V segments, including TRBV6-2 and TRBV6-3, those segments were excluded. V-gene and J-gene trimming of TCR beta chains was associated with a missense DCLRE1C variant in a later genetic analysis, and the association was replicated in an independent cohort. For the cohort, immune exposure information was limited to CMV serostatus. Compared with the 666-donor mean, donors in an Asian-associated ancestry cluster had fewer N-insertions in productive TCRs, according to a later genetic analysis. A later analysis found that most CMV-associated TCR beta chains appeared HLA-restricted, with HLA associations seemingly driven largely by CMV exposure. Because HLA typing was missing for some donors at each locus, association tests included only the typed subset. The authors suggested that the approach could potentially be extended to other disease states and immunological phenotypes. The classifier was reported to diagnose cytomegalovirus status with high specificity and sensitivity in both the original cohort and the validation cohort. Linkage disequilibrium might explain the correlated functional status among segregating V segments, but an unknown experimental factor could not be excluded. A later analysis reported that several top co-occurrence clusters appeared linked to parvovirus B19, influenza, CMV and Epstein-Barr virus. When HLA alleles, especially DR and DQ, strongly co-occurred, attributing TCR associations to individual alleles was difficult.

The library was prepared using the immunoSEQ multiplex PCR assay. For the multiplex PCR, a mixture combining 60 forward primers for TCR Vbeta segments and 13 reverse primers for TCR Jbeta segments was used. Amplification of the CDR3 region of rearranged TCR beta genes was performed with a multiplex PCR assay on genomic DNA. On the Illumina HiSeq System, the amplified TCR beta libraries were sequenced as 87-base-pair reads. The paper's processing steps were these. In a later analysis, tens of millions of unique TCR beta chains were counted across the roughly 700 repertoires, and around 10 million of these chains were shared by at least two donors. A nearest-neighbor algorithm error-corrected the raw reads and collapsed the reads into unique sequences, merging closely related sequences to remove PCR and sequencing errors. Alignment of CDR3 sequences to IMGT reference sequences was used to assign V, D and J gene segments. Each retained sequence needed at least a six-nucleotide match to both a V gene segment and a J gene segment. Rearrangements were classified as productive when the CDR3 lacked stop codons and remained in frame with V and J, and all other rearrangements were classified as non-productive. Following IMGT convention, CDR3 was defined as the stretch from the second conserved V-encoded cysteine to the conserved J-encoded phenylalanine. The earlier analysis of 500 to 750 of the donors excluded any sequence lacking an unambiguous match to a single V gene segment. An earlier analysis of a few hundred of the donors classified V segments as functional when productive rearrangements were above 56.7% and as segregating when the standard deviation between donors was above 5%. A statistical classification framework was built for diagnosing cytomegalovirus status from the catalog of TCR beta chain sequences. A later analysis assigned V and J genes by comparing TCR nucleotide sequences with IMGT/GENE-DB human TR gene sequences. In a later analysis, CDR3 sequences and most-parsimonious VDJ recombination scenarios were assigned using the TCRdist pipeline. A later analysis defined each TCR beta chain by its CDR3 amino acid sequence plus V-gene family, and excluded reads lacking a unique V-gene family. As a way to deal with suspected cross-contamination and a sequencing artifact, a later analysis dropped more than 500 nucleotide sequences that were highly shared and had low generation probability. In a later analysis, a clonal expansion index was calculated for each public chain from normalized within-repertoire ranks of inferred template counts. In a later analysis, generation probabilities were computed with a VDJ recombination model fitted to out-of-frame rearrangements, and the resulting probabilities were checked against IGoR. In a later analysis, hypergeometric tests were used to score TCR-TCR, TCR-HLA and TCR-CMV co-occurrence, with a repertoire-size bias correction applied to TCR pairs. In a later analysis, false discovery rates were estimated by permuting HLA or CMV assignments 20 times. A later analysis grouped co-occurring TCRs with DBSCAN, adding TCRdist sequence similarity when clustering within HLA-allele-positive subsets. Repertoires with fewer than 30,000 or more than 120,000 public chains, plus five repertoires with anomalous nucleotide sharing, were excluded from co-occurrence clustering. TCRdb provides this immuneACCESS table in a form limited to in-frame rearrangements. Some clones are lacking; in checked studies, under half of them reflect an unresolved V gene, and why the rest are absent is not known. The DNA was the basis for D and trimming; V, J and clone size are from that table. This sample lists approximately 200,000 clones; roughly 80% were detected once. The biggest ten clones account for roughly a sixth of the sample.

This sequence was found in a man in his forties in good health and CMV-seronegative. What was sequenced was PBMCs. This chain is built from TRBV11-2 and TRBJ2-1; TRBD2 agrees with 13 junctional bases. The CDR3 reads CASSSPWGLAGISEQFF. The bases read TGTGCCAGCAGCTCCCCCTGGGGACTAGCGGGAATTAGTGAGCAGTTCTTC.